This is a list of T cell receptor beta chains from one sample in a study of shared clonotypes between healthy human individuals. TCRdb's copy holds only in-frame clones and misses some; the assay was immunoSEQ multiplex PCR. Of about 1 million clones listed, around 75% are singletons. Sequenced input: memory CD4+ T cells sorted from blood. Receptor source: a man aged 18-30 years in good health. The CDR3 runs from the conserved cysteine through the conserved F or W. The D gene is left open where the match is weak. Clone size appears in some rows only: once, few, many, or a class for an expanded clone.

>TRBV9|TRBJ2-1|-|-
CASSDLGLEYNEQFF
TGTGCCAGCAGCGACCTCGGACTCGAGTACAATGAGCAGTTCTTC
>TRBV5-5|TRBJ1-4|-|-
CASSLLGAEKLFF
TGTGCCAGCAGCTTGTTGGGGGCTGAAAAACTGTTTTTT
>TRBV9|TRBJ1-4|-|-
CASSATSDLIGATNEKLFF
TGTGCCAGCAGCGCCACCTCGGACCTAATCGGGGCAACTAATGAAAAACTGTTTTTT
>TRBV11-2|TRBJ2-7|-|-
CASRRGLYEQYF
TGTGCCAGCCGGCGGGGGCTATACGAGCAGTACTTC
>TRBV5-1|TRBJ2-2|-|-
CASSLARAGTGELFF
TGCGCCAGCAGCTTGGCCAGGGCTGGGACCGGGGAGCTGTTTTTT
>TRBV30|TRBJ1-3|-|-
CAWSSGTSGNTIYF
TGTGCCTGGAGTTCCGGGACATCTGGAAACACCATATATTTT
>TRBV2|TRBJ2-3|-|-
CASSTTDTQYF
TGTGCCAGCAGTACCACAGATACGCAGTATTTT
>TRBV7-2|TRBJ2-3|-|-
CASSLARVGSITDTQYF
TGTGCCAGCAGCTTAGCTCGGGTCGGGAGTATCACAGATACGCAGTATTTT
>TRBV12-5|TRBJ1-2|once|TRBD1
CASGSGQGGYGYTF
TGTGCTAGTGGTTCAGGACAGGGTGGCTATGGCTACACCTTC
>TRBV9|TRBJ2-2|-|-
CASSAGLTNTGELFF
TGTGCCAGCAGCGCGGGACTTACTAACACCGGGGAGCTGTTTTTT
>TRBV5-6|TRBJ2-6|-|-
CASSLGGSGANVLTF
TGTGCCAGCAGCTTGGGCGGGTCTGGGGCCAACGTCCTGACTTTC
>TRBV29-1|TRBJ2-5|few|TRBD2
CSVEVAGGQTQYF
TGCAGCGTTGAGGTAGCGGGGGGGCAGACCCAGTACTTC
>TRBV27|TRBJ2-2|-|-
CASSPRAVFNTGELFF
TGTGCCAGCAGCCCCCGGGCAGTCTTTAACACCGGGGAGCTGTTTTTT
>TRBV21-1|TRBJ2-1|once|-
CASTLVAGGYNEQFF
TGTGCCAGCACCCTTGTAGCGGGGGGATACAATGAGCAGTTCTTC
>TRBV5-4|TRBJ2-4|-|TRBD1
CASSPGQGAMAKNIQYF
TGTGCCAGCAGCCCGGGACAGGGGGCTATGGCCAAAAACATTCAGTACTTC
>TRBV27|TRBJ1-5|once|-
CASKRGEGNQPQHF
TGTGCCAGCAAGCGAGGGGAGGGCAATCAGCCCCAGCATTTT
>TRBV19|TRBJ2-6|-|-
CASSTGTSSGANVLTF
TGTGCCAGTAGTACTGGGACATCCTCTGGGGCCAACGTCCTGACTTTC
>TRBV7-2|TRBJ2-7|once|-
CASSFDRSGEQYF
TGTGCCAGCAGCTTCGATAGGTCAGGAGAGCAGTACTTC
>TRBV10-2|TRBJ2-7|-|TRBD2
CASSTGLAYNYEQYF
TGCGCCAGCAGTACGGGACTAGCCTATAATTACGAGCAGTACTTC
>TRBV6-6|TRBJ2-7|-|-
CASGPDLLYEQYF
TGTGCCAGCGGTCCGGACCTTCTCTACGAGCAGTACTTC
>TRBV11-1|TRBJ2-1|-|-
CASSRDTDNEQFF
TGTGCCAGCAGCCGGGACACCGACAATGAGCAGTTCTTC
>TRBV10-2|TRBJ1-1|-|TRBD1
CASRTGGTEAFF
TGCGCCAGCAGAACAGGGGGAACTGAAGCTTTCTTT
>TRBV27|TRBJ2-5|-|TRBD1
CASSLGQGVAETQYF
TGTGCCAGCAGTTTGGGACAGGGGGTGGCAGAGACCCAGTACTTC
>TRBV7-3|TRBJ1-2|-|-
CASSPQEHGYTF
TGTGCCAGCAGCCCTCAGGAGCATGGCTACACCTTC
>TRBV2|TRBJ2-7|-|-
CASSGEGVFEEQYF
TGTGCCAGCAGTGGGGAGGGGGTTTTTGAAGAGCAGTACTTC
>TRBV18|TRBJ1-1|few|TRBD1
CASSLGQLKNTEAFF
TGTGCCAGCTCACTGGGACAGCTTAAGAACACTGAAGCTTTCTTT
>TRBV6-5|TRBJ2-2|-|TRBD1
CASSTGQLNTGELFF
TGTGCCAGCAGCACGGGACAGCTTAACACCGGGGAGCTGTTTTTT
>TRBV30|TRBJ2-5|-|-
CAWSVPGSGQETQYF
TGTGCCTGGAGTGTACCAGGGTCGGGTCAAGAGACCCAGTACTTC
>TRBV28|TRBJ1-5|-|-
CASSLMGANQPQHF
TGTGCCAGCAGTTTAATGGGGGCCAATCAGCCCCAGCATTTT
>TRBV14|TRBJ2-2|-|-
CASSSLMKRELFF
TGTGCCAGCAGCTCTTTAATGAAGAGGGAGCTGTTTTTT
>TRBV6-1|TRBJ2-5|once|TRBD1
CASSEAVRTGVQETQYF
TGTGCCAGCAGTGAAGCGGTCCGGACAGGGGTACAAGAGACCCAGTACTTC
>TRBV6-5|TRBJ2-7|-|-
CASSLTASGSYEQYF
TGTGCCAGCAGTTTAACCGCATCTGGCTCCTACGAGCAGTACTTC
>TRBV6-6|TRBJ2-5|-|TRBD2
CASSFLAGGPGETQYF
TGTGCCAGCAGTTTTTTAGCGGGGGGGCCGGGAGAGACCCAGTACTTC
>TRBV11-3|TRBJ2-1|-|TRBD2
CASSPPTSGSVDEQFF
TGTGCCAGCAGCCCCCCCACTAGCGGGAGTGTCGATGAGCAGTTCTTC
>TRBV18|TRBJ1-1|once|-
CASSPPSRALNTEAFF
TGTGCCAGCTCACCCCCATCCAGGGCGCTGAACACTGAAGCTTTCTTT
>TRBV28|TRBJ2-7|-|-
CASSSPGSSYEQYF
TGTGCCAGCAGTTCCCCCGGGTCCTCCTACGAGCAGTACTTC
>TRBV4-3|TRBJ2-1|once|-
CASSRLQQGFEPWEQFF
TGCGCCAGCAGCCGATTGCAACAGGGTTTTGAGCCTTGGGAGCAGTTCTTC
>TRBV11-2|TRBJ2-3|-|-
CASSFSRGLGDTQYF
TGTGCCAGCAGCTTCAGCCGGGGCCTGGGAGATACGCAGTATTTT